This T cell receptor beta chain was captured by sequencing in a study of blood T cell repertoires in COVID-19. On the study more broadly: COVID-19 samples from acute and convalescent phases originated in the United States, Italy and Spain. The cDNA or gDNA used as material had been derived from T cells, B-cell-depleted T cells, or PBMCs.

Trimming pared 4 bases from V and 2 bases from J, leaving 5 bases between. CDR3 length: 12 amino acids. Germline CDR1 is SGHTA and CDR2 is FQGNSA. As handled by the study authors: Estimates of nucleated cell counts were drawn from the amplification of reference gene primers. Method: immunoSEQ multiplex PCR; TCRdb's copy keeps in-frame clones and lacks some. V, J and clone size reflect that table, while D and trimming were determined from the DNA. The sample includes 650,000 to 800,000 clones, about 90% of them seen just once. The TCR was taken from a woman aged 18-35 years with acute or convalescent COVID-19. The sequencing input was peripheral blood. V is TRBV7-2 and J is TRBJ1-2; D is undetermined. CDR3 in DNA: TGTGCCAGCAGCTCGGGAAACTATGGCTACACCTTC. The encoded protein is CASSSGNYGYTF.